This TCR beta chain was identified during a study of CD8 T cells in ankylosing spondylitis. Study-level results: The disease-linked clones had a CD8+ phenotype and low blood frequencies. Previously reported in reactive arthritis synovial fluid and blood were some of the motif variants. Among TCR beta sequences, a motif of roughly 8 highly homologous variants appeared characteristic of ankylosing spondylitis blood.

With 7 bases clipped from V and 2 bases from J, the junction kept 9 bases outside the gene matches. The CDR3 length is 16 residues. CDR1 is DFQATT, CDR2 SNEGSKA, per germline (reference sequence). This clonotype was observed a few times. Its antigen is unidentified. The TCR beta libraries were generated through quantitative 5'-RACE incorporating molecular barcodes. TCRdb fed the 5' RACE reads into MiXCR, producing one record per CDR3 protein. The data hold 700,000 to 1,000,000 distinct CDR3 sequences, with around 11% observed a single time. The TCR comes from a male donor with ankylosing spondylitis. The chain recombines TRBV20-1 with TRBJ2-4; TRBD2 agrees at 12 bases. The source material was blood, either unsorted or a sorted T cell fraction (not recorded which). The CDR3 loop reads CSGGLAGLGSKNIQYF. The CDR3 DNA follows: TGCAGTGGGGGACTAGCGGGCCTAGGATCCAAAAACATTCAGTACTTC.